A selection of T cell receptor beta chains follows, all from one sample in a study of human T cells and chemical hapten exposure. TCRdb fed the RACE reads into MiXCR, producing one record per CDR3 protein. The data show some 340,000 distinct CDR3 sequences, roughly 6.9% seen once. The sequencing used whole blood, collected in connection with sensitization to the hapten diphenylcyclopropenone (DPC). The receptors shown here come from a woman aged 18-29 years with alopecia areata. Some clones in this sample may be carry-over from other donors' samples. The conserved cysteine and the conserved F or W are not part of the CDR3 here. The order of the fields is CDR3 length, V gene, CDR3 protein.

14 | TRBV25-1 | ASSEKDSGVTDTQY
15 | TRBV12-3/TRBV12-4 | ASSLFRGAGTNEKLF
16 | TRBV27 | ASSPVGLAGASTDTQY
14 | TRBV5-1 | ASSREGLAATDTQY
14 | TRBV7-9 | ASNPLPRATGDTQY
13 | TRBV7-8 | ASSPSVAAGNTIY
12 | TRBV28 | ASSPFSTGTEAF
13 | TRBV29-1 | SVEEMTARSGELF
13 | TRBV14 | ASKVTGSSKSVAF
12 | TRBV7-9 | ASSLPWGAETQY
11 | TRBV10-3 | AIQPGTGDEQY
11 | TRBV3-1 | ASSQQGLLGYT
15 | TRBV7-3 | ASSLTGLRGGTGELF
14 | TRBV4-1 | ASSQDRSKGQETQY
12 | TRBV18 | ASSPEGGASEAF
12 | TRBV10-3 | AISETLVGSTQY
12 | TRBV5-1 | ASSSTDPIYGYT
14 | TRBV5-1 | ASSLALPGAGNTIY
15 | TRBV7-8 | ASSPRLAGFEGDTQY
14 | TRBV5-1 | ASSLDGTLPQETQY
13 | TRBV6-5 | ASSYLGGLYSPLH
11 | TRBV6-2/TRBV6-3 | ASSNSGHQPQH
11 | TRBV7-2 | ASSLAHQETQY
14 | TRBV7-3 | ASSLNGGVSSYEQY
13 | TRBV12-3/TRBV12-4 | ASSETQGDNSPLH